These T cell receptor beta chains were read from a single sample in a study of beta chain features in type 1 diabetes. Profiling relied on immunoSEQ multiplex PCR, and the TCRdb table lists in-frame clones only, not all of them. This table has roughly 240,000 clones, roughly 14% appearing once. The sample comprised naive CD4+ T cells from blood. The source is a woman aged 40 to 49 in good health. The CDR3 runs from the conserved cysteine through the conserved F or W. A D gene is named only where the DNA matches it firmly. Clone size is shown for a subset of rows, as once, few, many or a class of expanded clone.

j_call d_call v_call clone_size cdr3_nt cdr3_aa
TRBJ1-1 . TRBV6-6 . TGTGCCAGCAGTACGAAAGGAGTCCCTCATGGAGCTTTCTTT CASSTKGVPHGAFF
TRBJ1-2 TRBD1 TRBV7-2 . TGTGCCAGCAGCTTGGGGACAGGGAACGGCTACACCTTC CASSLGTGNGYTF
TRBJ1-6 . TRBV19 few TGTGCCAGTACCACGGACAGAAGTAATTCACCCCTCCACTTT CASTTDRSNSPLHF
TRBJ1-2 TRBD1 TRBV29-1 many TGCAGCGTTGGGACAGGGGCCGCACAGACCTATGGCTACACCTTC CSVGTGAAQTYGYTF
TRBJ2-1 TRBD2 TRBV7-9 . TGTGCCAGCACCAGGGTTAGCGGGGGCCCCAATGAGCAGTTCTTC CASTRVSGGPNEQFF
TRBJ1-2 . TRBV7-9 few TGTGCCAGCAGCATGAGTGTTAACTATGGCTACACCTTC CASSMSVNYGYTF
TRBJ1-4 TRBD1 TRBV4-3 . TGCGCCAGCAGCCTACTGAGCGGGTTTCGGACAGGGAATGAAAAACTGTTTTTT CASSLLSGFRTGNEKLFF
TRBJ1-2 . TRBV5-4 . TGTGCCACCACAGGGTTCCTCAACTATGGCTACACCTTC CATTGFLNYGYTF
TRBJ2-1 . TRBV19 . TGTGCCAGTAGTCCCGCCCGCGGGGTGTCCTACAATGAGCAGTTCTTC CASSPARGVSYNEQFF
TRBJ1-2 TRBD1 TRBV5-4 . TGTGCCAGCAGCACGGGACAGGAACTCTATGGCTACACCTTC CASSTGQELYGYTF
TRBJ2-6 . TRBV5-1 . TGCGCCAGCGCCTCACGACAGAGCTCCTTTTCTGGGGCCAACGTCCTGACTTTC CASASRQSSFSGANVLTF
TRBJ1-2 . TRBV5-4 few TGTGCCAGCAGCTTGGAGGCGGGCTCAGGCTGGGGCTACACCTTC CASSLEAGSGWGYTF
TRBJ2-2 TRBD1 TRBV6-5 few TGTGCCAGCAGTTACCTCCGGGACAGTTACACCGGGGAGCTGTTTTTT CASSYLRDSYTGELFF
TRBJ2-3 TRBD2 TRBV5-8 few TGTGCCAGCAGCTTGGGAGCTAGCGGGGGCACAGATACGCAGTATTTT CASSLGASGGTDTQYF
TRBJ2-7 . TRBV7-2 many TGTGCCAGCAGCTTAGGGCGGGGATCCTACGAGCAGTACTTC CASSLGRGSYEQYF
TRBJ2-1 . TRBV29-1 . TGCAGCGTTGACCCGGGGGGCGCGGTACGGGAGCAGTTCTTC CSVDPGGAVREQFF
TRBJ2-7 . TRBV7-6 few TGTGCCAGCAGCCTAGGAGGAGCAAACGCGAGGGCGCCCTACGAGCAGTACTTC CASSLGGANARAPYEQYF
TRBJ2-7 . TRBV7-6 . TGTGCCAGCAGCTCACTTACAGGGATTTCGGAGCAGTACTTC CASSSLTGISEQYF
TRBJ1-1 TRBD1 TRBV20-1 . TGCAGTGCTAGAGGGGACAGGGAAGCTTTCTTT CSARGDREAFF
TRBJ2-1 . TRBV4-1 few TGCGCCAGCAGCCAAGAGGTCGGGACACCCTCCTACAATGAGCAGTTCTTC CASSQEVGTPSYNEQFF
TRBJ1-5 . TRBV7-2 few TGTGCCAGCAGGGTCATCTTCCTCCGACGAGGGTATAGCAATCAGCCCCAGCATTTT CASRVIFLRRGYSNQPQHF
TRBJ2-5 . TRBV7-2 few TGTGCCAGCAGCCCCCAGGCTCAAGAGACCCAGTACTTC CASSPQAQETQYF
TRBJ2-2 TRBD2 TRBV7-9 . TGTGCCAGCAGCCTTAGCGGGGCGAACACCGGGGAGCTGTTTTTT CASSLSGANTGELFF
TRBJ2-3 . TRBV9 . TGTGCCAGCAGCGTAAGACCTGCGGGAGATACGCAGTATTTT CASSVRPAGDTQYF
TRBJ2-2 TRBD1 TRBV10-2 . TGCGCCAGCGTGAGACAGGGAAACACCGGGGAGCTGTTTTTT CASVRQGNTGELFF
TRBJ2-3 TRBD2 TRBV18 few TGTGCCAGCTCACCACTTAGCGGGGGGACTACAGATACGCAGTATTTT CASSPLSGGTTDTQYF